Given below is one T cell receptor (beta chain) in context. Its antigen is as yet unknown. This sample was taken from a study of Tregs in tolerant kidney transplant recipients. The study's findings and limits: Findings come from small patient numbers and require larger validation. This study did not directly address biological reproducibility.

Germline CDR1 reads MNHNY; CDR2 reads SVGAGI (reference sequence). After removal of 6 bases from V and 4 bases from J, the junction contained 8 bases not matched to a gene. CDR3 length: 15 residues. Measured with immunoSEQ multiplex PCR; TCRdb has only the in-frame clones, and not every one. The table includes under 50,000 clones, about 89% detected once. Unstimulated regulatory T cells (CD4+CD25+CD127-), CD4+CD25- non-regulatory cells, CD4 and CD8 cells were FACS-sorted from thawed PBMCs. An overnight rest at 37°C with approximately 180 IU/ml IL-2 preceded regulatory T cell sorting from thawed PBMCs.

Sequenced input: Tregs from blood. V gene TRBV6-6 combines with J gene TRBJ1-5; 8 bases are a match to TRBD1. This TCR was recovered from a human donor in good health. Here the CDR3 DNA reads TGTGCCAGCAGCTTTGGGACAGGATTAAATCAGCCCCAGCATTTT. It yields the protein CASSFGTGLNQPQHF.